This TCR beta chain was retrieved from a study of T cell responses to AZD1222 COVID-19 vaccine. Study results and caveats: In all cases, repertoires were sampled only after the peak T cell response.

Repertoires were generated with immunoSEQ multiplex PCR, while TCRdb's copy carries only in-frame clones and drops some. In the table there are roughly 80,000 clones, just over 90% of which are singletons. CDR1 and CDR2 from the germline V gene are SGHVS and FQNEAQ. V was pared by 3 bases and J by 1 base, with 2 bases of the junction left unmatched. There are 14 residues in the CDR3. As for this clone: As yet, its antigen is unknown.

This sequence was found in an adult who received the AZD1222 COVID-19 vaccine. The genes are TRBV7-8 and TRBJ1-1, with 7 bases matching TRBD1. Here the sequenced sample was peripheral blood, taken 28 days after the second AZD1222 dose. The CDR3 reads CASSFTGANTEAFF. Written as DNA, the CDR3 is TGTGCCAGCAGCTTCACAGGGGCGAACACTGAAGCTTTCTTT.